This T cell receptor (beta chain) derives from a study of blood T cell repertoires in COVID-19. Study in general: Donors in the United States, Italy and Spain gave samples during acute or convalescent COVID-19.

This table comes from immunoSEQ multiplex PCR, and its TCRdb copy is limited to in-frame clones, with some not included. The sample shows around 250,000 clones, around 84% of them seen only once. Sequenced: PBMCs or T cells enriched from blood (not recorded which). The origin of this receptor is a woman in her 50s who had been exposed to COVID-19.

CDR3 sequence (DNA): TGTGCCAGCTCACCCACAGGGGCCCCTTATGGCTACACCTTC. This translates into CASSPTGAPYGYTF. The rearrangement links TRBV18 to TRBJ1-2; TRBD1 aligns across 7 bases. CDR1 is KGHSH and CDR2 is LQKENI in the germline V gene. With 3 bases clipped from V and 5 bases from J, the junction kept 6 bases outside the gene matches. CDR3 length: 14 residues.